This TCR beta chain was sequenced for a study of vaccination effects on CD4 cells after COVID-19. Study-level background: Two convalescent patients each provided a sample, at 16 days and at one week before vaccination. Overall study findings and caveats: Convalescents' spike-reactive clones after vaccination were mainly made up of new clones that the vaccine induced.

About this clone: Its antigen is currently unknown.

Produced via immunoSEQ multiplex PCR; TCRdb's table is partial and in-frame only. The sample has about 20,000 clones; 70% to 75% are singletons. Germline lookup yields CDR1 DFQATT and CDR2 SNEGSKA (reference sequence). This CDR3 is 11 amino acids long. Trimming stripped 7 bases from V and 4 bases from J, with 9 bases between. Ahead of sequencing, the ViraFEST assay grew antigen-specific CD4+ T cells using viral peptide pools. Upon completion of around 9 days in culture, CD4+ T cells were isolated. PCR confirmed that the person was infected with SARS-CoV-2 between March and December 2020. Cultivation was performed at roughly 2 million PBMC per well with roughly 10 IU/ml IL-2 and approximately 10 ug/ml peptides added. IL-2 medium took the place of half the medium on both days 3 and 7.

This specimen was CD4+ T cells from PBMCs cultured with SARS-CoV-2 spike peptides, taken before COVID-19 vaccination. The receptor comes from a human donor who had a prior SARS-CoV-2 infection. The V and J genes are TRBV20-1 and TRBJ2-3; no clear D gene. CDR3 region: CSVKAPDTQYF. The CDR3 bases are TGCAGTGTCAAAGCCCCAGATACGCAGTATTTT.